This TCR beta chain stems from a study of blood T cells in healthy people across ages. This clonotype has just one count. At one boundary the junction diverges from the germline segment, which might be a read error. This CDR3 contains 14 residues. Germline V CDR1 and CDR2: LGHDT, YNNKEL (reference sequence). The authors ran a second PCR of about 6 to 11 cycles using a sample-barcoded 5' primer and a J-beta primer mix. Using its own MiXCR run on the 5' RACE reads, TCRdb lists one record per CDR3 protein. There are about 600,000 distinct CDR3 sequences in the sample; 40% to 50% occur only once, and around 24% lies in the top ten. Drawing of peripheral blood yielded roughly 9.8 milliliters from each donor.

The TCR originated in an older man in good health. The chain employs TRBV3-1 and TRBJ1-2; perhaps TRBD1 as D (5 bases). Sequenced: blood. The CDR3 protein is CAGSQRGSNYGYTF. CDR3 sequence (DNA): TGTGCCGGCAGCCAACGGGGGTCCAACTATGGCTACACCTTC.